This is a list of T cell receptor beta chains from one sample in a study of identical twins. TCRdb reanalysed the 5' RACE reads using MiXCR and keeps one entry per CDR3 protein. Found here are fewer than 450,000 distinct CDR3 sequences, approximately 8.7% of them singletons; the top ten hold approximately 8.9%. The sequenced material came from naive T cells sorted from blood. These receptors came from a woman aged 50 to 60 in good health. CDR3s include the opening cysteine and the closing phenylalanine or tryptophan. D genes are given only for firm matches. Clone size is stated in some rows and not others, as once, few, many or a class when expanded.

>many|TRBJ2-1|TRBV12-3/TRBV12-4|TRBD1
CASSPGQGVHNEQFF
TGTGCCAGCAGTCCCGGGCAGGGGGTCCACAATGAGCAGTTCTTC
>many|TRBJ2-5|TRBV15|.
CATSRDLGIETQYF
TGTGCCACCAGCAGAGACTTGGGAATCGAGACCCAGTACTTC
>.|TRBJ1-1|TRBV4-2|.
CAISSGQSDQAFF
TGTGCCATTTCCAGCGGACAGTCAGATCAAGCTTTCTTT
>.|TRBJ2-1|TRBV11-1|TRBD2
CASSPGTSGGNEQFF
TGTGCCAGCAGCCCCGGGACTAGCGGGGGGAATGAGCAGTTCTTC
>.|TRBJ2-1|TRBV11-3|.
CASSSRTPGQFF
TGTGCCAGCAGCTCCCGGACCCCGGGGCAGTTCTTC
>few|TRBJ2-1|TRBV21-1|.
CASSKRGTSGVNEQFF
TGTGCCAGCAGCAAAAGGGGGACTAGCGGTGTCAATGAGCAGTTCTTC
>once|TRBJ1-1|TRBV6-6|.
CASSSHSIQGPEAFF
TGTGCCAGCAGCTCTCACTCTATCCAGGGGCCTGAAGCTTTCTTT
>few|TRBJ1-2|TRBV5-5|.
CASSLDRAYGYTF
TGTGCCAGCAGCTTGGACAGGGCCTATGGCTACACCTTC
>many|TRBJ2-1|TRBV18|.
CASSPQGNEQFF
TGTGCCAGCTCACCACAGGGTAATGAGCAGTTCTTC
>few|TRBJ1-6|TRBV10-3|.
CAIRVSGIDSPLHF
TGTGCCATCAGGGTTTCAGGGATAGATTCACCCCTCCACTTT
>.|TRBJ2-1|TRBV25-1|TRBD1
CASSAGQGTYNEQFF
TGTGCCAGCAGTGCGGGACAGGGGACCTACAATGAGCAGTTCTTC
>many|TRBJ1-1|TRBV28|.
CATQTGNTEAFF
TGTGCCACCCAGACGGGGAACACTGAAGCTTTCTTT
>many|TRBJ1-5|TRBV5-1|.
CASSLGAGLNQPQHF
TGCGCCAGCAGCTTGGGGGCTGGCCTGAATCAGCCCCAGCATTTT
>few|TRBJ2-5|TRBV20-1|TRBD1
CSAFPRQGRETQYF
TGCAGTGCTTTTCCGCGACAGGGAAGAGAGACCCAGTACTTC
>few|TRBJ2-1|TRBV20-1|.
CSADTAVSYNEQFF
TGCAGTGCCGATACAGCGGTCTCCTACAATGAGCAGTTCTTC
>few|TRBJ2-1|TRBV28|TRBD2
CASSQPGTSSYNEQFF
TGTGCCAGCAGTCAACCCGGGACTAGCAGCTACAATGAGCAGTTCTTC
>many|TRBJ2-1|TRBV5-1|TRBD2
CASSLRLASGNEQFF
TGCGCCAGCAGCCTACGACTAGCGAGTGGAAATGAGCAGTTCTTC
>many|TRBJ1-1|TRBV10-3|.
CAISAPSNTEAFF
TGTGCCATCAGTGCCCCCTCCAACACTGAAGCTTTCTTT
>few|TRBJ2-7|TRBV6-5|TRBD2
CATVGLADYEQYF
TGTGCCACCGTGGGACTAGCGGATTACGAGCAGTACTTC
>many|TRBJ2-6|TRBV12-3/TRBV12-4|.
CASRASGANVLTF
TGTGCCAGCAGGGCCTCTGGGGCCAACGTCCTGACTTTC
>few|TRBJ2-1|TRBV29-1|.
CSVDGLRNEQFF
TGCAGCGTTGACGGTCTTCGCAATGAGCAGTTCTTC
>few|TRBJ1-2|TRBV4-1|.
CASSAGEAHTF
TGCGCCAGCAGCGCGGGGGAGGCTCACACCTTC
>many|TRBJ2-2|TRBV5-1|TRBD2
CASSPIAGANTGELFF
TGCGCCAGCAGCCCGATAGCGGGAGCGAACACCGGGGAGCTGTTTTTT
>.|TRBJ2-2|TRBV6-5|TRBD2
CATSLAGGGGTGELFF
TGTGCCACCTCCCTAGCGGGAGGGGGGGGTACCGGGGAGCTGTTTTTT
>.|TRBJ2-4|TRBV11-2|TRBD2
CASSLTSSGSRDF
TGTGCCAGCAGCCTGACTAGCTCCGGCTCCCGTGACTTC
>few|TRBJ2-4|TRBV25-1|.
CASSVAGLAKNIQYF
TGTGCCAGCAGTGTGGCAGGGCTAGCCAAAAACATTCAGTACTTC
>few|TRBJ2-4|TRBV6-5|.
CASSRGPVQYF
TGTGCCAGCAGCAGGGGTCCGGTTCAGTACTTC
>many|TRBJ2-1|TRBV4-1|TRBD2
CASSGLAGVGNEQFF
TGCGCCAGCAGCGGACTAGCGGGAGTCGGAAATGAGCAGTTCTTC
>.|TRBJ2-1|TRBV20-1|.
CSARESGEQFF
TGCAGTGCTAGAGAATCGGGTGAGCAGTTCTTC
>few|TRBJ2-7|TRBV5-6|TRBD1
CASTDRGLSYEQYF
TGTGCCAGCACAGACAGGGGGCTTTCCTACGAGCAGTACTTC
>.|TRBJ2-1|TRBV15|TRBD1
CATSRVNGTDYNEQFF
TGTGCCACCAGCAGAGTGAACGGGACAGATTACAATGAGCAGTTCTTC
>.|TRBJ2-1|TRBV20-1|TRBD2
CSARLRTSGSPNNEQFF
TGCAGTGCTAGACTCCGGACTAGCGGGAGTCCCAACAATGAGCAGTTCTTC
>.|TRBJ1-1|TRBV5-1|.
CASSPLGDGTEAFF
TGCGCCAGCAGCCCGCTGGGAGATGGCACTGAAGCTTTCTTT
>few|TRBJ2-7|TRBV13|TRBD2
CASRYRVAGGGEQYF
TGTGCCAGCAGATATCGGGTAGCGGGGGGCGGCGAGCAGTACTTC
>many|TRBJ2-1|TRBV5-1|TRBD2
CASSETSGSYEQFF
TGCGCCAGCAGCGAGACTAGCGGGAGCTATGAGCAGTTCTTC
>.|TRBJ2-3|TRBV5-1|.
CASSRSRDTQYF
TGCGCCAGCAGCCGTAGCAGAGATACGCAGTATTTT
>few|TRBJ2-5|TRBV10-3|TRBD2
CAISGLAGGQETQYF
TGTGCCATCAGTGGACTAGCGGGAGGGCAAGAGACCCAGTACTTC
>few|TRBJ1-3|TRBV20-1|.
CSATPNTIGGMNTIYF
TGCAGTGCTACACCAAACACTATAGGAGGAATGAACACCATATATTTT
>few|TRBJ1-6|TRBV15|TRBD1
CATSSPGQGHVSPLHF
TGTGCCACCAGCAGCCCGGGACAGGGACATGTTTCACCCCTCCACTTT
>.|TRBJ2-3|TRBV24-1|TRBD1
CATSDTGTGNPDTQYF
TGTGCCACCAGTGATACCGGGACAGGCAACCCAGATACGCAGTATTTT
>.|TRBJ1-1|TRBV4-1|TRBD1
CASSPPDRDDTEAFF
TGCGCCAGCAGCCCCCCGGACAGGGATGACACTGAAGCTTTCTTT
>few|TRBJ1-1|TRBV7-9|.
CASSAQDTEAFF
TGTGCCAGCAGCGCACAGGACACTGAAGCTTTCTTT
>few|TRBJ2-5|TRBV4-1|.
CASSQYLGEETQYF
TGCGCCAGCAGCCAATACCTGGGGGAGGAGACCCAGTACTTC
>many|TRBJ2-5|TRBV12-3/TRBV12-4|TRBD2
CASSPPGLAGAQETQYF
TGTGCCAGCAGCCCACCAGGACTAGCGGGGGCTCAAGAGACCCAGTACTTC
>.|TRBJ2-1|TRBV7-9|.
CASSLNPIPNNEQFF
TGTGCCAGCAGCTTGAACCCCATCCCGAACAATGAGCAGTTCTTC
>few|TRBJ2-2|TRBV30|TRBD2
CAWSPGLAGGELFF
TGTGCCTGGAGCCCGGGACTAGCAGGCGGGGAGCTGTTTTTT
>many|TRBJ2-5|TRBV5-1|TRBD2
CASSGGDSRLETQYF
TGCGCCAGCAGCGGGGGGGACTCGCGCTTGGAGACCCAGTACTTC
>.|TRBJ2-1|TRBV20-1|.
CSATSITEDSYNEQFF
TGCAGTGCCACCTCCATTACCGAAGATAGCTACAATGAGCAGTTCTTC
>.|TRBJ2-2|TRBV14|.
CASSQGPDLVSGELFF
TGTGCCAGCAGCCAGGGGCCAGATCTAGTCTCCGGGGAGCTGTTTTTT
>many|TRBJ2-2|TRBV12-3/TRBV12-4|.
CASSFVTGELFF
TGTGCCAGCAGTTTTGTAACCGGGGAGCTGTTTTTT
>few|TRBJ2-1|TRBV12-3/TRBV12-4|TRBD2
CASQAGGHEQFF
TGTGCCAGCCAAGCGGGAGGGCATGAGCAGTTCTTC
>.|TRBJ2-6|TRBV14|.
CASSQDARSPSGANVQTF
TGTGCCAGCAGCCAAGATGCCCGATCCCCCTCTGGGGCCAACGTCCAGACTTTC
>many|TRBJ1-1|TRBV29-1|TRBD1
CSVDTGGTEAFF
TGCAGCGTTGATACAGGGGGCACTGAAGCTTTCTTT